This T cell receptor (beta chain) was recorded in a study of shared clonotypes between healthy human individuals. Study details: Plates per donor: three CD4 naive, three CD4 memory, two CD8 naive, one CD8 memory.

Assay used: immunoSEQ multiplex PCR; TCRdb lists only in-frame clones, some missing. The sample has fewer than 3 million clones, just under 95% seen once. The sample holds a few counts of this clone. The V gene end was trimmed by 7 bases and the J gene end by 2 bases; junction bases not matched to a gene: 0. The CDR3 is 14 residues long. CDR1 and CDR2 from the germline V gene are MNHNS and SASEGT. Material: naive CD4+ T cells from PBMCs. Subset of the sample: CD45RA+ positively selected. The TCR was taken from a young man in good health. Some clones in this sample may be carry-over from other donors' samples. V usage is TRBV6-1 and J usage is TRBJ2-1, with 12 bases lining up with TRBD2. In nucleotides, the CDR3 is TGTGCCAGCACTAGCGGGAGGGCCTACAATGAGCAGTTCTTC. Amino acids: CASTSGRAYNEQFF.